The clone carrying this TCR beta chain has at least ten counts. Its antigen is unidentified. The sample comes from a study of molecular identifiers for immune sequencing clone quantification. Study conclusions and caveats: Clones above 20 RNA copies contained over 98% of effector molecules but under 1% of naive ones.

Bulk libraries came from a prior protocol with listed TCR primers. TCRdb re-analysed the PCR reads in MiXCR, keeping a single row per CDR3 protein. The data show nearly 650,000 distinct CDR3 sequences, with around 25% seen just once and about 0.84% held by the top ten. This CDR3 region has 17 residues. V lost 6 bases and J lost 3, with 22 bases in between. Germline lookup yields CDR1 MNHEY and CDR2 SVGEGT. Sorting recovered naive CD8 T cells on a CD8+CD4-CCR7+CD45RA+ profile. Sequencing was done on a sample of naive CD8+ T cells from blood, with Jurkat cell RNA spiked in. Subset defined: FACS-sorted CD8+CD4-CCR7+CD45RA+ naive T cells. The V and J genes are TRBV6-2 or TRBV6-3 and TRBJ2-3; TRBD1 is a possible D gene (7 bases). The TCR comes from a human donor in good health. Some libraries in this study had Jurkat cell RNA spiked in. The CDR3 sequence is CASRQTSTGRKTDTQYF. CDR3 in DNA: TGTGCCAGCAGACAGACATCGACAGGGAGGAAAACAGATACGCAGTATTTT.